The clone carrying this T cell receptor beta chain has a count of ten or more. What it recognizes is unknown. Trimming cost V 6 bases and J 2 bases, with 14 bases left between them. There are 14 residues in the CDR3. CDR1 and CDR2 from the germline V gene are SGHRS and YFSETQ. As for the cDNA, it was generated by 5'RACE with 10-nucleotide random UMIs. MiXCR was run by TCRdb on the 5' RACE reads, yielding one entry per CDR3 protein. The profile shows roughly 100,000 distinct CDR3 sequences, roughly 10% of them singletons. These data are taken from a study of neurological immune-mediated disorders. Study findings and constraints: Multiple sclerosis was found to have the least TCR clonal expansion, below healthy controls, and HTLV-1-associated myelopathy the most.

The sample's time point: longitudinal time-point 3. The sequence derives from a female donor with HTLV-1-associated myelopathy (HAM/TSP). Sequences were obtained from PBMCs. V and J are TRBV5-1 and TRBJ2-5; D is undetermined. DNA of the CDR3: TGCGCCAGCATGGTGGCGGCCGAACAAGAGACCCAGTACTTC. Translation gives CASMVAAEQETQYF.